This entry lists 20 T cell receptor beta chains sequenced from one sample in a study of blood T cell repertoires in COVID-19. Clones were read by immunoSEQ multiplex PCR, and TCRdb kept only the in-frame ones, dropping some. The sample includes about 74,000 clones, around 90% seen only once; the top ten take about a tenth. Sequencing used peripheral blood. These TCRs come from a human donor in a cohort sampled during active COVID-19.

The V gene is TRBV4-1, the J gene TRBJ1-1, with D hard to call. The V end lost 0 bases, the J end lost 6 bases, and 11 bases lay between the germline ends. The CDR3 loop spans 14 amino acids. The V gene's germline CDR1 is MGHRA and CDR2 YSYEKL. The DNA for the CDR3 is TGCGCCAGCAGCCAAGATCAAACTTCGGCTGAAGCTTTCTTT. Encoded protein: CASSQDQTSAEAFF.

This rearrangement joins TRBV6-2 or TRBV6-3 to TRBJ2-1; 12 bases align to TRBD2. Germline trimming cut 4 bases from V and 5 bases from J; bases unmatched to any gene: 3. The CDR3 is 15 amino acids. Germline V gives CDR1 MNHEY, CDR2 SVGEGT. In DNA form, the CDR3 reads TGTGCCAGCAGTTTCGGACTAGCGGGAAACAATGAGCAGTTCTTC. Translated: CASSFGLAGNNEQFF.

The rearrangement links TRBV7-9 to TRBJ1-4; 11 bases are a match to TRBD1. Per the germline V gene, CDR1 is SEHNR and CDR2 is FQNEAQ (reference sequence). J gave up 8 bases and V 3 bases, and 5 bases lay outside the gene matches. The CDR3 loop spans 15 amino acids. CDR3 in DNA: TGTGCCAGCAGCTTTCCCGGGACAGGGGGAGAAAAACTGTTTTTT. Translation: CASSFPGTGGEKLFF.

V is TRBV28 and J is TRBJ1-6; 10 positions agree with TRBD1. Germline V gives CDR1 MDHEN, CDR2 SYDVKM. V lost 6 bases to trimming and J lost 9 bases; unmatched junction nucleotides: 5. The CDR3 contains 14 residues. DNA for the CDR3: TGTGCCAGCAGCCCCGGACAGGGGGGTTCACCCCTCCACTTT. This translates into CASSPGQGGSPLHF.

CDR3 nucleotides: TGTGCCAGCAGTTACTCGGCTAGCCCGGAGACCCAGTACTTC. Encoded protein: CASSYSASPETQYF. The chain joins TRBV6-2 or TRBV6-3 to TRBJ2-5, with TRBD2 as a possible D gene (5 bases). CDR3 length: 14 residues. Germline V CDR1 and CDR2: MNHEY, SVGEGT. Trimming took off 0 bases at V and 5 bases at J, with 10 bases between the two ends.

This rearrangement joins TRBV5-1 to TRBJ2-1, with 9 bases fitting TRBD2. The trim removed 10 bases at V and 4 bases at J, leaving 9 bases unmatched. Germline V gives CDR1 SGHRS, CDR2 YFSETQ. CDR3 length equals 14 residues. The CDR3 region is CARGGGGNYNEQFF. The DNA for the CDR3 is TGCGCCCGCGGCGGGGGGGGTAATTACAATGAGCAGTTCTTC.

This chain links TRBV6-2 or TRBV6-3 with TRBJ2-5; D unclear. The V end was cut by 1 base, the J end by 7 bases, with 7 bases between. Germline loops: CDR1 MNHEY, CDR2 SVGEGT. This CDR3 region has 12 residues. CDR3 nucleotides: TGTGCCAGCAGTTACTACCCAGGGACCCAGTACTTC. Translation gives CASSYYPGTQYF.

This sequence joins TRBV18 and TRBJ2-3; a weak D match, TRBD1 (5 bases). Looked up from germline, CDR1 is KGHSH and CDR2 is LQKENI. Trimming pared 1 base from V and 1 base from J, leaving 15 bases between. This CDR3 is built from 17 residues. CDR3 in amino acids: CASSPRRAGRGTDTQYF. CDR3 DNA: TGTGCCAGCTCACCACGCAGGGCCGGTAGGGGCACAGATACGCAGTATTTT. Based on the CDR3 plus reference TRBV18 and TRBJ2-3, the full variable domain is NAGVMQNPRHLVRRRGQEARLRCSPMKGHSHVYWYRQLPEEGLKFMVYLQKENIIDESGMPKERFSAEFPKEGPSILRIQQVVRGDSAAYFCASSPRRAGRGTDTQYFGPGTRLTVL.

In its sample, this clone was seen once. The gene calls are TRBV6-2 or TRBV6-3 and TRBJ2-7, with 9 bases matching TRBD2. This CDR3 comprises 15 residues. Germline-derived CDR1 and CDR2 are MNHEY and SVGEGT. The V and J ends lost 7 bases and 3 bases, in that order; junction bases with no gene match: 10. The CDR3 DNA follows: TGTGCCAGCATCCCAGCGGGAGGCCCCCACTACGAGCAGTACTTC. Protein sequence: CASIPAGGPHYEQYF.

Here the CDR3 reads CATTGESPYEQYF. The CDR3 DNA follows: TGTGCCACCACGGGGGAGTCTCCCTACGAGCAGTACTTC. The chain combines TRBV6-5 with TRBJ2-7; D perhaps matches TRBD2 (6 bases). V gave up 10 bases and J gave up 2 bases, with 15 bases separating them. CDR1 and CDR2 from the germline V gene are MNHEY and SVGAGI. The CDR3 totals 13 residues.

V is TRBV27 and J is TRBJ2-2; perhaps TRBD2 as D (5 bases). Germline lookup yields CDR1 MNHEY and CDR2 SMNVEV (reference sequence). Trimming took 6 bases from V and 6 from J, leaving 11 bases between them. The CDR3 is 13 amino acids. In DNA, the CDR3 is TGTGCCAGCAGACCAAGCGGTCCCGGGGAGCTGTTTTTT. This sequence encodes CASRPSGPGELFF.

This chain's CDR3 is CASSFGSADTQYF. CDR3 DNA sequence: TGTGCCAGCAGCTTCGGGAGTGCAGATACGCAGTATTTT. V gene TRBV7-8 combines with J gene TRBJ2-3, with D perhaps TRBD2 (6 bases). Germline-derived CDR1 and CDR2 are SGHVS and FQNEAQ. Trimming left V 3 bases short and J 4 bases short, with 8 bases between. The CDR3 is 13 amino acids.

This clone came up a few times. The junction departs from germline at one end; a sequencing error may be responsible. CDR3 in amino acids: CASRYTGLAPDF. The CDR3 nucleotides read TGTGCCAGCAGGTACACGGGACTAGCCCCCGACTTC. V is TRBV28 and J is TRBJ2-5; 9 bases fit TRBD2. The germline gives CDR1 MDHEN, CDR2 SYDVKM. This CDR3 region has 12 residues.

This clone has only one observation. In DNA form, the CDR3 reads TGTGCCAGCAGCGCCGCAGGGTGGGATCAGCCCCAGCATTTT. Its translation is CASSAAGWDQPQHF. The chain is built from TRBV5-6 and TRBJ1-5, with a possible D match to TRBD1 (5 bases). Germline lookup yields CDR1 SGHDT and CDR2 YYEEEE. Trimming cost V 4 bases and J 5 bases, with 13 bases left between them. The CDR3 covers 14 residues.

This clone was recorded once. The V gene is TRBV7-6, the J gene TRBJ2-7, with 10 bases aligning to TRBD1. Germline V CDR1 and CDR2: SGHVS, FNYEAQ. This CDR3 contains 15 residues. The junction had 6 bases not matched to a gene; V was cut back by 5 bases and J by 2 bases. The CDR3 nucleotides are TGTGCCAGCAGCCCGGACGGGACAGGGGCCTACGAGCAGTACTTC. Translation: CASSPDGTGAYEQYF.

The chain joins TRBV28 to TRBJ1-4, with D possibly TRBD1 on 5 matching bases. Germline values: CDR1 MDHEN, CDR2 SYDVKM. The V gene lost 4 bases and the J gene lost 5 bases, with 17 bases spanning the gap. This CDR3 spans 16 amino acids. The DNA for the CDR3 is TGTGCCAGCAGTTACCCCCGGGACTTTAGGAATGAAAAACTGTTTTTT. This translates into CASSYPRDFRNEKLFF. Complete variable domain (other parts from reference TRBV28 and TRBJ1-4): DVKVTQSSRYLVKRTGEKVFLECVQDMDHENMFWYRQDPGLGLRLIYFSYDVKMKEKGDIPEGYSVSREKKERFSLILESASTNQTSMYLCASSYPRDFRNEKLFFGSGTQLSVL.

This chain links TRBV9 with TRBJ1-5, with a possible D match to TRBD1 (6 bases). Per germline, CDR1 SGDLS and CDR2 YYNGEE. The length of the CDR3 is 16 residues. V dropped 4 bases and J dropped 0 bases, with 14 bases sitting between them. Written as DNA, the CDR3 is TGTGCCAGCAGCCCAGGGGCAGGGACTAGCAATCAGCCCCAGCATTTT. Translated, it gives CASSPGAGTSNQPQHF.

The CDR3 DNA follows: TGTGCCAGCAGCTTAAACCAGCAGGCCACAGATACGCAGTATTTT. This translates into CASSLNQQATDTQYF. The chain carries TRBV11-1 and TRBJ2-3; D is undetermined. The CDR3 has 15 amino acids. V was cut by 2 bases and J by 2 bases, with 11 bases left in between. Germline-derived CDR1 and CDR2 are SGHAT and FQDESV (reference sequence).

This clone was recorded once. The genes are TRBV7-8 and TRBJ2-1; 7 bases match TRBD2. CDR1 SGHVS and CDR2 FQNEAQ come from the germline V gene. The CDR3 runs 15 residues. J gave up 6 bases and V 5 bases, and 10 bases lay outside the gene matches. CDR3 DNA: TGTGCCAGCAGCCGAACTAGGGGACTACCCAATGAGCAGTTCTTC. As protein: CASSRTRGLPNEQFF.

The CDR3 spells CASSLALGPSYEQYF. CDR3 in DNA: TGCGCCAGCAGCTTGGCCCTCGGTCCTTCCTACGAGCAGTACTTC. V is TRBV5-1 and J is TRBJ2-7; D ambiguous. The CDR3 runs to 15 residues. V was pared by 0 bases and J by 1 base, with 11 bases between. Per germline, CDR1 SGHRS and CDR2 YFSETQ.